The present T cell receptor (beta chain) was sequenced within a study of OX40 agonist ivuxolimab in advanced cancers. Study-wide context: Subjects had a mean age of around 60 years, with a range of about 23 to 79; roughly 80% were male.

Study-level points and caveats: Both CD4+ and CD8+ T cell populations in blood had undergone clonal expansion by week 6 at 0.1 to 3.0 mg/kg.

TCRdb's copy holds only in-frame clones and misses some; the assay was immunoSEQ multiplex PCR. The sample carries roughly 48,000 clones, 83% recorded once. V was clipped by 0 bases and J by 16 bases; unmatched bases: 11. Germline CDR1 SGHRS, CDR2 YFSETQ. The CDR3 has 14 residues. Systemic immunosuppression or a history of autoimmune disease excluded patients. Sampling times: baseline, cycle 4 day 1, cycle 7 day 1. About this clone itself: Its antigen is as yet unknown.

The chain combines TRBV5-1 with TRBJ2-1; 9 positions match TRBD1. The sample was CD4+ or CD8+ T cells sorted from blood, taken in a trial of the OX40 agonist ivuxolimab. The clonotype was recovered from an adult with an advanced solid tumor such as melanoma, head and neck, liver or kidney cancer. CDR3 amino acids: CASSLGQFRDRVFF. In nucleotides, the CDR3 is TGCGCCAGCAGCTTGGGACAATTCCGGGACAGGGTTTTCTTC. The full variable domain, rest sourced from reference TRBV5-1 and TRBJ2-1, is KAGVTQTPRYLIKTRGQQVTLSCSPISGHRSVSWYQQTPGQGLQFLFEYFSETQRNKGNFPGRFSGRQFSNSRSEMNVSTLELGDSALYLCASSLGQFRDRVFFGPGTRLTVL.